This T cell receptor (beta chain) was observed in a study of blood T cell repertoires in COVID-19 (dated by TCRdb to 2020 to 2022). For context, the study as a whole: Samples covering the acute and convalescent phases of COVID-19 were provided by collaborators in the United States, Italy and Spain. Sample metadata almost always included a de-identified subject ID, COVID-19 status, age in years and sex. A freely available public database, intended as a resource for researchers studying the immune response to SARS-CoV-2, is where the repertoires were released. Samples came from the ongoing ImmuneRACE study (first 160 participants) plus 1,254 subjects from 6 global collaborators. Deeply sampled blood TCRbeta repertoires from subjects exposed to, actively infected with, or recovered from COVID-19 were included in the dataset. The material from the prospective study consisted of cDNA or gDNA derived from T cells, B-cell-depleted T cells, or PBMCs. HLA class I and class II types, where available, came from metadata supplied by the sample provider rather than from assay-based typing.

TCRbeta CDR3 regions were amplified from genomic DNA by means of the immunoSEQ Assay, a bias-controlled multiplex PCR. The published analysis was carried out like this. The number of nucleated cells in each sample was estimated from the amplification of reference gene primers within the assay. To quantify the absolute abundance of each unique TCRbeta CDR3 rearrangement, sequence reads were collapsed and filtered. For each sample, productive Simpson clonality was calculated by taking the square root of Simpson's diversity index across productive rearrangements. TCRdb took this table from immuneACCESS and kept in-frame rearrangements with V and J called. Such tables lack part of the clones; where checked against another copy, unresolved V genes explain under half of the gap, and the rest is unexplained. The V and J calls and clone size were taken over from that table, and D and trimming were inferred from the DNA. Present in this sample are 60,000 to 70,000 clones, approximately 84% of which were seen just once. Clones ranked in the top ten supply around 4.4% of the sample.

Each collaborating institution followed its own protocols to collect whole blood in K2EDTA tubes. For TCRbeta analysis, collaborators shipped samples as frozen whole blood, isolated PBMCs, or DNA extracted from either of those sample types. Summary of the overall study and its limitations: The amount of clinical and demographic metadata varied by source and participant and was provided uncurated.

Points on this clone: Which antigen it targets is not known. Base qualities were left out, and no much larger clone turns up one base away.

The TCR sequence derives from a woman in her sixties or seventies with acute or convalescent COVID-19. The sequenced material came from peripheral blood.

The bases are TGTGCCAGCCGGCCTAGCGGGGGCGTCCACAATGAGCAGTTCTTC. Its product reads: CASRPSGGVHNEQFF. The rearranged chain carries TRBV5-6 and TRBJ2-1, with 10 bases aligning to TRBD2. CDR1 and CDR2 (SGHDT, YYEEEE) derive from the germline V gene. Counted from cysteine to phenylalanine, this CDR3 has 15 amino acids. Left in the record is the CDR3 DNA by itself, 45 bases read in frame from the first base. Trimming takes 7 bases off V and 5 bases off J; junction bases not matched to a gene: 9.